A selection of T cell receptor beta chains follows, all from one sample in a study of beta chain features in type 1 diabetes. The protocol was immunoSEQ multiplex PCR, while the TCRdb copy is restricted to in-frame clones and leaves out a portion. The sample includes about 130,000 clones, roughly 10% of them seen just once. Sequences were obtained from central memory CD4+ T cells from blood. These receptors were obtained from a man aged 30 to 39 with type 1 diabetes. Both conserved end residues are trimmed from each CDR3. The order of the fields is V gene, D gene, CDR3 protein. A D gene is named only where the DNA matches it firmly.

TRBV9,NA,ASSVVPQGGEQY
TRBV4-1,NA,ASRSGIHPVTGELF
TRBV5-1,TRBD1,ASSRGQGSVHTEAF
TRBV6-6,TRBD1,ASRDRPLNSYEQY
TRBV19,NA,ASSIAGPYNEQF
TRBV6-6,NA,ASSYFLQAF
TRBV5-4,TRBD1,ASSSPGQGANTEAF
TRBV5-1,NA,ASSLELQETQY
TRBV28,TRBD1,ASSPGTDYRTEAF
TRBV4-3,NA,ASSQDWTAEQY
TRBV25-1,NA,ASSVAETQY
TRBV7-2,TRBD2,ASSLDLAGDGTQY
TRBV9,TRBD1,ASSVVTGVPQY
TRBV29-1,TRBD1,SVPRGNNEQF
TRBV6-5,NA,ASSPSAGNTIY
TRBV6-9,NA,ASSSPLHNEQF
TRBV18,NA,ASSQGNNYGYT
TRBV2,TRBD1,ASSPGQGAWETQY
TRBV6-1,TRBD1,ASQKGQGPPLH
TRBV6-6,NA,ASSYQGMNTEAF
TRBV28,NA,ASSPAGFQPQH
TRBV6-5,TRBD2,ASREGLAANEQF
TRBV7-8,NA,ASSRGLDPRRETQY
TRBV5-4,NA,ASSGSLTGGRNEQF
TRBV11-2,TRBD2,ASSFRLAGYTDTQY
TRBV7-2,NA,ASSYREGEAF
TRBV6-6,TRBD1,ASNLGGLGYYEQY
TRBV28,NA,ASRVVGQQY